These 4 T cell receptor beta chains were sequenced from one sample in a study of cytomegalovirus exposure and HLA in healthy donors (dated by TCRdb to the late 2010s). The library relied on the immunoSEQ multiplex PCR assay. For the multiplex PCR, a mixture combining 60 forward primers for TCR Vbeta segments and 13 reverse primers for TCR Jbeta segments was used. In TCRdb, the immuneACCESS table is reduced to in-frame sequences with V and J assigned. These tables do not hold every clone; where another copy was compared, an unresolved V gene accounts for under half, and the others remain unexplained. A total of some 250,000 clones appear in this sample, roughly 82% of them only once. 5.4% of the sample is held by the ten biggest clonotypes. The sequencing input was PBMCs. These receptor sequences come from a woman aged 40-49 years in good health and CMV-seropositive.

J is TRBJ1-1 and V is TRBV10-3, with D tentatively TRBD1 (6 bases). This CDR3 contains 14 residues. The germline gives CDR1 ENHRY, CDR2 SYGVKD. Between the trimmed V and J ends, which lost 5 bases and 1 base, there was a span of 11 bases. The CDR3 here is CAISPGQPNTEAFF. For the CDR3, the DNA is TGTGCCATCAGTCCCGGACAGCCGAACACTGAAGCTTTCTTT.

This chain links TRBV29-1 with TRBJ2-5, with D hard to call. Germline loops: CDR1 SQVTM, CDR2 ANQGSEA. CDR3 size: 11 residues. The ends were cut back, 8 bases at V and 2 bases at J, with 9 bases in the middle. As DNA, the CDR3 is TGCAGCATAAGCTTTCAAGAGACCCAGTACTTC. Residues: CSISFQETQYF.

This clone was observed once. The chain uses TRBV5-4 and TRBJ2-4, with TRBD1 matching over 7 bases. There are 18 residues in the CDR3. CDR1 SGHNT and CDR2 YYREEE come from the germline V gene (reference sequence). J gave up 4 bases and V 0 bases, and 13 bases lay outside the gene matches. This CDR3 reads CASSLGAGGTKAKNIQYF. In DNA, the CDR3 is TGTGCCAGCAGCTTGGGGGCAGGGGGTACGAAAGCTAAAAACATTCAGTACTTC.

CDR3 in DNA: TGTGCTAGTGGTCTGGAACATCCCCTTTACGAGCAGTACTTC. Amino acid sequence: CASGLEHPLYEQYF. This chain links TRBV12-5 with TRBJ2-7; the D is unclear. The CDR3 runs 14 residues. Looked up from germline, CDR1 is LGHNT and CDR2 is FRNRAP. Trimming removed 5 bases at V and 4 bases at J, with 15 bases between.